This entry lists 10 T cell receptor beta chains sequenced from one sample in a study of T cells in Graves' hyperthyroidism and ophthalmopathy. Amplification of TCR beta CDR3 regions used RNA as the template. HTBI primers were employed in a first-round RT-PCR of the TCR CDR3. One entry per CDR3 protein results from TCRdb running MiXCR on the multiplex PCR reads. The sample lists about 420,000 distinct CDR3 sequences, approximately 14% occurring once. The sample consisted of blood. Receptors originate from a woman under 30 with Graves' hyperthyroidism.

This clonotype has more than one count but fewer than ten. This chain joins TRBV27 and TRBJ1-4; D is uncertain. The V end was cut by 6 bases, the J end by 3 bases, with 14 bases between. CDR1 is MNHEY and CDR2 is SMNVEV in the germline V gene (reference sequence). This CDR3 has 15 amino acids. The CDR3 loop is CASSPMDGANEKLFF. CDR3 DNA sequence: TGTGCCAGCAGCCCCATGGATGGTGCTAATGAAAAACTGTTTTTT.

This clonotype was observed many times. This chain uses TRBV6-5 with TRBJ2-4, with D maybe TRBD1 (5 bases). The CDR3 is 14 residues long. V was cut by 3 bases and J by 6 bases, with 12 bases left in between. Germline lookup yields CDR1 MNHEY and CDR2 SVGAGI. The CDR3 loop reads CASSYSTGPNIQYF. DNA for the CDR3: TGTGCCAGCAGTTATAGCACAGGACCAAACATTCAGTACTTC.

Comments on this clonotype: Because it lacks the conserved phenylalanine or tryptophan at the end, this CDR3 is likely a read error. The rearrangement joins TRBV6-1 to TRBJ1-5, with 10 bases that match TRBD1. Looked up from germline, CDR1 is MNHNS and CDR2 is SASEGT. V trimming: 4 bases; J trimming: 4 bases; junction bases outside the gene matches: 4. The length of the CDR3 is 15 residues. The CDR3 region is CASSGGQGINQPQHS. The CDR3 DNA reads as TGTGCCAGCAGTGGGGGACAGGGGATTAATCAGCCCCAGCATTCT.

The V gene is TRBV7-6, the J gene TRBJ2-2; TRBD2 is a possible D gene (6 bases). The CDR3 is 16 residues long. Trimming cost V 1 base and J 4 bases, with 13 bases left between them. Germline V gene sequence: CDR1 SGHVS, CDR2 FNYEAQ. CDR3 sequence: CASSLDRDSTTGELFF. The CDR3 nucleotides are TGTGCCAGCAGCTTAGACCGGGACTCCACCACCGGGGAGCTGTTTTTT.

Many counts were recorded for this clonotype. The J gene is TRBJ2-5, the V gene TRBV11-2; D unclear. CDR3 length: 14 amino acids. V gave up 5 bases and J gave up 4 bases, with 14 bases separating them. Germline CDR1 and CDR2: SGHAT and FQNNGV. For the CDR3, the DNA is TGTGCCAGCAGCATGGGGTCCGCCAGAGAGACCCAGTACTTC. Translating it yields CASSMGSARETQYF.

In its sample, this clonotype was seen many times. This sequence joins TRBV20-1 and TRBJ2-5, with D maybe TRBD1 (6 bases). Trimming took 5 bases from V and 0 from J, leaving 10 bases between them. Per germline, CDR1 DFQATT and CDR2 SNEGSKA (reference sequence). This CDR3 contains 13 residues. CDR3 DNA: TGCAGTGCTCCGACAGGCAACCAAGAGACCCAGTACTTC. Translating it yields CSAPTGNQETQYF.

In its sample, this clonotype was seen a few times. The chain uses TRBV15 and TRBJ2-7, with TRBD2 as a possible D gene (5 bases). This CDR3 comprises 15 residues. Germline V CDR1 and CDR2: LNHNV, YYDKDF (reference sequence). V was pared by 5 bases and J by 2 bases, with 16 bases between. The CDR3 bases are TGTGCCACCAGCCCCTTTGGAGGAGCCACCTACGAGCAGTACTTC. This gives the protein CATSPFGGATYEQYF. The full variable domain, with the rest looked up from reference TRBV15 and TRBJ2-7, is DAMVIQNPRYQVTQFGKPVTLSCSQTLNHNVMYWYQQKSSQAPKLLFHYYDKDFNNEADTPDNFQSRRPNTSFCFLDIRSPGLGDTAMYLCATSPFGGATYEQYFGPGTRLTVT.

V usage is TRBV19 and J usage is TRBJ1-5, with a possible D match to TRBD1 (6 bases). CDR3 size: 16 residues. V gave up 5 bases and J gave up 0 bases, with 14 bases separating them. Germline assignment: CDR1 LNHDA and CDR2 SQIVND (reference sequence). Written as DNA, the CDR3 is TGTGCCAGTAGTCTCCGGGGGGCCGATAGCAATCAGCCCCAGCATTTT. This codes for CASSLRGADSNQPQHF.

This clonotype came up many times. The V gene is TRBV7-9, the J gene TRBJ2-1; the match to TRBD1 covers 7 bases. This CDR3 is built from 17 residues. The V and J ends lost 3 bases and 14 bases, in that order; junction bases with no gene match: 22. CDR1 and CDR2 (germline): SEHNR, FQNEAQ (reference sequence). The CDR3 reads CASSLARGPGELPTEFF. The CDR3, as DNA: TGTGCCAGCAGCTTGGCGAGGGGGCCAGGCGAACTCCCGACGGAGTTCTTC.

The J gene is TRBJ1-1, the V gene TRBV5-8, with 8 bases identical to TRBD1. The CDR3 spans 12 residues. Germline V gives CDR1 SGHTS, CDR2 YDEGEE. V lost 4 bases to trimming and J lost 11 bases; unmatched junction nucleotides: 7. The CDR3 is CASSRQGRRAFF. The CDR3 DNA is TGTGCCAGCAGCCGACAGGGGCGGAGGGCTTTCTTT.